These T cell receptor beta chains were read from a single sample in a study of beta chain features in type 1 diabetes. The table came from immunoSEQ multiplex PCR; TCRdb's copy has only in-frame clones and leaves some out. The table includes around 340,000 clones, around 20% detected once. Sequences were obtained from naive CD4+ T cells from blood. These receptors originate from a woman aged 18-35 years in good health. Both conserved end residues are part of each CDR3. The order of the fields is V gene, J gene, CDR3 protein.

V: TRBV5-1; J: TRBJ1-6; CDR3: CASSFGQGSRSPLHF
V: TRBV30; J: TRBJ1-2; CDR3: CAWNPPRSVPHSYTF
V: TRBV19; J: TRBJ2-7; CDR3: CASSIGDRGPYEQYF
V: TRBV6-5; J: TRBJ2-6; CDR3: CASSYGGTGANVLTF
V: TRBV18; J: TRBJ2-1; CDR3: CASSPYREGNEQFF
V: TRBV21-1; J: TRBJ1-1; CDR3: CASRGTVNTEAFF
V: TRBV23-1; J: TRBJ2-7; CDR3: CASSQSWGHVHEQYF
V: TRBV7-2; J: TRBJ2-1; CDR3: CASSPSGSPYNEQFF
V: TRBV30; J: TRBJ2-5; CDR3: CAWIIPGGTQYF
V: TRBV6-5; J: TRBJ1-2; CDR3: CASSFGQPYGYTF
V: TRBV27; J: TRBJ2-7; CDR3: CASSSFRQGLYEQYF
V: TRBV11-1; J: TRBJ2-1; CDR3: CASSWTIANGQFF
V: TRBV19; J: TRBJ1-1; CDR3: CASMDRPNTEAFF
V: TRBV7-2; J: TRBJ1-3; CDR3: CASSFGSYSGNTIYF
V: TRBV6-5; J: TRBJ1-2; CDR3: CATTAGFYGYTF
V: TRBV30; J: TRBJ2-5; CDR3: CAWSVGSGPETQYF
V: TRBV7-2; J: TRBJ2-7; CDR3: CASSYLPFREREQYF